These T cell receptor beta chains were read from a single sample in a study of blood T cells in healthy people across ages. TCRdb re-analysed the 5' RACE reads in MiXCR, keeping a single row per CDR3 protein. This table has roughly 860,000 distinct CDR3 sequences, 60% to 80% appearing once. The sequencing sample was made of blood. The receptors stem from a man younger than 45 in good health. CDR3s include the opening cysteine and the closing phenylalanine or tryptophan. A D gene is named only where the DNA matches it firmly. Clone size appears in some rows only: once, few, many, or a class for an expanded clone.

CASSDRDTINEQFF,TGCGCCAGCAGCGACCGGGACACGATCAATGAGCAGTTCTTC,.,TRBV5-1,.,TRBJ2-1
CASSPSPSQETQYF,TGTGCCAGCAGTCCTAGCCCTTCCCAAGAGACCCAGTACTTC,once,TRBV28,.,TRBJ2-5
CASGGIGELFF,TGTGCCAGCGGGGGTATCGGGGAGCTGTTTTTT,.,TRBV10-3,TRBD2,TRBJ2-2
CASSLGWGSSSYNEQFF,TGTGCCAGCAGCTTAGGGTGGGGCTCCAGCTCCTACAATGAGCAGTTCTTC,.,TRBV7-2,.,TRBJ2-1
CATSSLGNSNQPQHF,TGTGCCACCAGCAGTCTTGGTAATAGCAATCAGCCCCAGCATTTT,.,TRBV15,.,TRBJ1-5
CSARDPRTSGGGVNEQFF,TGCAGTGCTAGAGATCCTCGGACTAGCGGGGGTGGGGTAAATGAGCAGTTCTTC,.,TRBV20-1,TRBD2,TRBJ2-1
CSVEAGAVTDTQYF,TGCAGCGTTGAGGCAGGGGCCGTCACAGATACGCAGTATTTT,.,TRBV29-1,.,TRBJ2-3
CASSRRQGEGDIQYF,TGTGCCAGCAGCCGCCGACAGGGGGAAGGAGACATTCAGTACTTC,.,TRBV12-3/TRBV12-4,TRBD1,TRBJ2-4
CSARGHPNTEAFF,TGCAGTGCTAGGGGACACCCGAACACTGAAGCTTTCTTT,.,TRBV20-1,.,TRBJ1-1
CASSSGDTYYEQYF,TGTGCCAGCAGTTCCGGGGACACTTACTACGAGCAGTACTTC,few,TRBV6-2/TRBV6-3,.,TRBJ2-7
CSADRVGQFF,TGCAGTGCCGACAGGGTCGGGCAGTTCTTC,.,TRBV20-1,TRBD1,TRBJ2-1
CASRSAGTKAETQYF,TGTGCCAGCAGATCTGCCGGGACTAAAGCCGAGACCCAGTACTTC,.,TRBV7-9,TRBD2,TRBJ2-5
CASSLEWANTEAFF,TGTGCCAGCAGCTTAGAGTGGGCCAACACTGAAGCTTTCTTT,few,TRBV7-2,.,TRBJ1-1
CASSPSGTSTDTQYF,TGTGCCAGCAGCCCTAGCGGAACTAGCACAGATACGCAGTATTTT,few,TRBV7-2,TRBD2,TRBJ2-3
CRGGSGTEAFF,TGCAGAGGGGGGTCGGGCACTGAAGCTTTCTTT,.,TRBV20-1,.,TRBJ1-1
CSATLAGGGDEQFF,TGCAGTGCTACCCTAGCGGGGGGAGGGGATGAGCAGTTCTTC,.,TRBV20-1,TRBD2,TRBJ2-1
CASSPPQRPGANVLTF,TGTGCCAGCAGCCCCCCGCAGAGGCCTGGGGCCAACGTCCTGACTTTC,.,TRBV9,.,TRBJ2-6
CASSVVATEQFF,TGTGCCAGCAGTGTAGTTGCGACTGAGCAGTTCTTC,.,TRBV6-1,.,TRBJ2-1
CASSKDRHYEQFF,TGTGCCAGCAGTAAAGACAGGCACTACGAGCAGTTCTTC,.,TRBV2,.,TRBJ2-1
CSATGTTYYEQYF,TGCAGTGCTACCGGGACAACATACTACGAGCAGTACTTC,few,TRBV20-1,.,TRBJ2-7
CASSLDFTEAFF,TGTGCCAGCAGCTTAGATTTTACTGAAGCTTTCTTT,.,TRBV11-2,.,TRBJ1-1
CASSEEGLANYGYTF,TGTGCCAGCAGCGAAGAGGGCCTCGCTAACTATGGCTACACCTTC,.,TRBV9,.,TRBJ1-2
CASGDLAKNIQYF,TGTGCCAGCGGGGACTTAGCCAAAAACATTCAGTACTTC,.,TRBV25-1,.,TRBJ2-4
CASTPTYLSGEQYF,TGTGCCAGCACCCCGACCTACCTCTCGGGAGAGCAGTACTTC,.,TRBV12-3/TRBV12-4,.,TRBJ2-7
CAISGTSGGVGEQFF,TGTGCCATCAGTGGAACTAGCGGGGGGGTCGGTGAGCAGTTCTTC,.,TRBV10-3,TRBD2,TRBJ2-1
CASSLAGGLGEQYF,TGTGCCAGCAGTTTAGCGGGGGGGCTTGGGGAGCAGTACTTC,.,TRBV12-3/TRBV12-4,.,TRBJ2-7
CASSQDPYRGLETQYF,TGCGCCAGCAGCCAAGATCCCTACAGGGGGTTGGAGACCCAGTACTTC,.,TRBV4-1,TRBD1,TRBJ2-5
CSGGDSSYEQYF,TGCAGCGGAGGGGACAGTTCCTACGAGCAGTACTTC,.,TRBV29-1,TRBD1,TRBJ2-7
CASSYLTPSSYNSPLHF,TGTGCCAGCAGCTACTTGACCCCGAGCTCCTATAATTCACCCCTCCACTTT,few,TRBV7-2,.,TRBJ1-6
CASSDAIGIGAREQYF,TGCGCCAGCAGTGACGCAATCGGAATAGGGGCTCGGGAGCAGTACTTC,.,TRBV10-2,.,TRBJ2-7
CASSRGQGREKLFF,TGTGCCAGCAGCCGCGGACAGGGGAGGGAAAAACTGTTTTTT,few,TRBV4-2,TRBD1,TRBJ1-4